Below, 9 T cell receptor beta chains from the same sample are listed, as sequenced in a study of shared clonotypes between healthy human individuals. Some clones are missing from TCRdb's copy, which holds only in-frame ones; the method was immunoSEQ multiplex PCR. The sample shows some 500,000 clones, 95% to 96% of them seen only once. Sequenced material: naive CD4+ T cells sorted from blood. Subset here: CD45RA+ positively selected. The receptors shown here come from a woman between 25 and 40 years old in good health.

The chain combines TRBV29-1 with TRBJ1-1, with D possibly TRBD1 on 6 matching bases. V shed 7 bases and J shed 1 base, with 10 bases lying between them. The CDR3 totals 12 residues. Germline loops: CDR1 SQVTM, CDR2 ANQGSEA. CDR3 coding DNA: TGCAGCGCAAGACAGGCGAACACTGAAGCTTTCTTT. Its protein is CSARQANTEAFF.

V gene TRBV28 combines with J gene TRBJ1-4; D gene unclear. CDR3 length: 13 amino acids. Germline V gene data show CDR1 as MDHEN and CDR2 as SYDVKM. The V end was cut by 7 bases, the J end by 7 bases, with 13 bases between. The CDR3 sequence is CASTGVFGEKLFF. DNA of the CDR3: TGTGCCAGCACCGGGGTTTTTGGTGAAAAACTGTTTTTT.

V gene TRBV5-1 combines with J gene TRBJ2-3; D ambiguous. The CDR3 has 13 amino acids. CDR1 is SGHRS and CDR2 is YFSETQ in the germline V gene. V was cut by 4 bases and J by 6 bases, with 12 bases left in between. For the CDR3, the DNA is TGCGCCAGCAGCGCCCGTCCGAGGGATACGCAGTATTTT. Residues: CASSARPRDTQYF.

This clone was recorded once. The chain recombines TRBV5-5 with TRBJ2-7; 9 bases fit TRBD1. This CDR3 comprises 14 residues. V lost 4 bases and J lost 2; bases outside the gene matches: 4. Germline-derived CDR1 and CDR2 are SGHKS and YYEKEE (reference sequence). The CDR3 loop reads CASSGDRATYEQYF. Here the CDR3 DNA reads TGTGCCAGCAGCGGGGACAGGGCCACCTACGAGCAGTACTTC.

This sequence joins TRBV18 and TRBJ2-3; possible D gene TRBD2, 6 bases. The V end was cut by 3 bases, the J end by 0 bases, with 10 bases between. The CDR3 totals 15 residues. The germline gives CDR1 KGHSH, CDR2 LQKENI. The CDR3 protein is CASSPRDSSTDTQYF. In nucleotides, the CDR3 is TGTGCCAGCTCACCCCGGGACTCAAGCACAGATACGCAGTATTTT.

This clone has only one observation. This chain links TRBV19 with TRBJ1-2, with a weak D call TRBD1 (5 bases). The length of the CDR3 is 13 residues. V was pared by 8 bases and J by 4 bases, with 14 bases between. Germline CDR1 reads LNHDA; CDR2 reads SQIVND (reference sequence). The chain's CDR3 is CASGSGHIYGYTF. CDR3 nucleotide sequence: TGTGCCAGTGGAAGCGGACACATCTATGGCTACACCTTC.

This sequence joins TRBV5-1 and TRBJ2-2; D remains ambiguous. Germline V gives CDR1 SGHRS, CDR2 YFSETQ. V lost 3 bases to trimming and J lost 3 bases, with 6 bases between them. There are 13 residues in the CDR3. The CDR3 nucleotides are TGCGCCAGCAGCTATCTAGACACCGGGGAGCTGTTTTTT. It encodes CASSYLDTGELFF.

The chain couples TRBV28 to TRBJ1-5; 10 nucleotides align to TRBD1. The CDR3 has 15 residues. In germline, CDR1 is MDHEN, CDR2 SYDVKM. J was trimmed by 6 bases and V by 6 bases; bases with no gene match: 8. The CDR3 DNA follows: TGTGCCAGCAGATACACCGGGACAGGGGTTCAGCCCCAGCATTTT. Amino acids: CASRYTGTGVQPQHF.

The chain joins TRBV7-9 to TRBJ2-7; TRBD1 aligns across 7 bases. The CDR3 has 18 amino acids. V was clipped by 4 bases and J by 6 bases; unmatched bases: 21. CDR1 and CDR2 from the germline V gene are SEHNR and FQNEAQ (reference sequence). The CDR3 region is CASSSVPSDRDVHCEQYF. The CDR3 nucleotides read TGTGCCAGCAGCTCAGTTCCGTCCGACAGGGACGTCCACTGCGAGCAGTACTTC.